This is a list of T cell receptor beta chains from one sample in a study of regulatory T cells in long-lasting Graves disease. One entry per CDR3 protein results from TCRdb running MiXCR on the multiplex PCR reads. This sample yields 550,000 to 700,000 distinct CDR3 sequences, of which about 16% are seen a single time; 12% belongs to the top ten. These same data were also listed under a study on T cells in Graves' hyperthyroidism and ophthalmopathy.

Sequences were derived from peripheral blood mononuclear cells (PBMCs), sampled at new diagnosis, from a patient treated with antithyroid drugs. The receptors were sampled from a man aged 18 to 29 with Graves disease. CDR3s include the opening cysteine and the closing phenylalanine or tryptophan. The D gene is left open where the match is weak. Size is omitted from some rows. Given values are once, few, many or a class for expanded clones.

v_call	d_call	clone_size	j_call	cdr3_aa	cdr3_nt
TRBV5-1	.	few	TRBJ2-7	CASSLDLDPYEQYF	TGCGCCAGCAGCTTGGACCTTGACCCGTACGAGCAGTACTTC
TRBV10-3	.	few	TRBJ1-5	CAISEIAGAGPQHF	TGTGCCATCAGTGAGATCGCGGGGGCAGGGCCCCAGCATTTT
TRBV5-1	TRBD2	many	TRBJ2-3	CASSLGLAGLGSDTQYF	TGCGCCAGCAGCTTGGGGCTAGCGGGACTGGGGTCAGATACGCAGTATTTT
TRBV9	TRBD1	.	TRBJ2-7	CASSPRDRGRNEQYF	TGTGCCAGCAGCCCCCGGGACAGGGGAAGGAACGAGCAGTACTTC
TRBV9	.	few	TRBJ1-1	CASSPTSRAGTEAFF	TGTGCCAGCAGCCCAACGTCCAGGGCTGGCACTGAAGCTTTCTTT
TRBV25-1	TRBD1	few	TRBJ2-7	CASSDPGQGASYEQYF	TGTGCCAGCAGTGACCCGGGACAGGGGGCTTCCTACGAGCAGTACTTC
TRBV5-1	.	.	TRBJ2-7	CASSPPRGKNEQYF	TGCGCCAGCAGCCCGCCGAGAGGGAAAAACGAGCAGTACTTC
TRBV20-1	.	few	TRBJ2-1	CSARSPTSFFDEQFF	TGCAGTGCTAGAAGCCCGACCAGTTTTTTTGATGAGCAGTTCTTC
TRBV20-1	.	few	TRBJ2-6	CSARGSLANVLTF	TGCAGTGCTAGGGGAAGCTTGGCCAACGTCCTGACTTTC
TRBV12-3/TRBV12-4	.	many	TRBJ1-1	CASNLGGGTEAFF	TGTGCCAGTAACCTTGGGGGAGGAACTGAAGCTTTCTTT
TRBV2	.	many	TRBJ1-2	CASSEIRSPYGYTF	TGTGCCAGCAGTGAAATAAGAAGTCCATATGGCTACACCTTC
TRBV30	.	many	TRBJ2-1	CAWTRTVSNEQFF	TGTGCCTGGACCCGGACAGTTAGCAATGAGCAGTTCTTC
TRBV19	.	.	TRBJ1-1	CASSISGGNTEAFF	TGTGCCAGTAGTATTTCCGGGGGGAACACTGAAGCTTTCTTT
TRBV5-1	TRBD2	many	TRBJ2-7	CASSLDSGDTYEQYF	TGCGCCAGCAGCTTGGATAGCGGGGATACCTACGAGCAGTACTTC
TRBV3-1	.	many	TRBJ2-2	CASSHPSTGELFF	TGTGCCAGCAGCCACCCCAGCACCGGGGAGCTGTTTTTT
TRBV18	.	many	TRBJ1-1	CASSGALGYTEAFF	TGTGCCAGCTCAGGGGCTCTCGGTTACACTGAAGCTTTCTTT
TRBV7-3	.	.	TRBJ1-5	CASSGTPAYQPQHF	TGTGCCAGCAGTGGGACACCAGCTTATCAGCCCCAGCATTTT
TRBV27	.	few	TRBJ2-2	CASSLLFVGPGGTGELFF	TGCGCCAGCAGTCTCCTATTCGTCGGGCCCGGCGGCACCGGGGAGCTGTTTTTT
TRBV2	TRBD1	few	TRBJ2-5	CASSVRGPQETQYF	TGTGCCAGCAGCGTCAGGGGGCCCCAAGAGACCCAGTACTTC
TRBV9	TRBD2	few	TRBJ2-7	CASSVAAAGGYEQYF	TGTGCCAGCAGCGTAGCGGCAGCGGGAGGCTACGAGCAGTACTTC
TRBV6-1	.	.	TRBJ1-2	CASSLRTDNTF	TGTGCCAGCAGTCTGCGGACCGACAACACCTTC
TRBV12-3/TRBV12-4	.	many	TRBJ1-1	CASSRLRLAFF	TGTGCCAGCAGCCGGCTTAGGCTAGCTTTCTTT
TRBV6-9	.	.	TRBJ2-7	CASSYRGEGVNEQYF	TGTGCCAGCAGTTACCGAGGGGAAGGGGTCAATGAGCAGTACTTC
TRBV30	.	few	TRBJ2-3	CAWIGRGTDTQYF	TGTGCCTGGATTGGGCGCGGGACAGATACGCAGTATTTT
TRBV27	.	few	TRBJ1-2	CASSLSGTYGYTF	TGTGCCAGCAGTTTATCGGGTACCTATGGCTACACCTTC
TRBV6-1	TRBD1	many	TRBJ1-1	CASSPGQGANTEAFF	TGTGCCAGCAGTCCCGGACAGGGGGCGAACACTGAAGCTTTCTTT
TRBV20-1	.	once	TRBJ1-1	CSAGKTGWGAFF	TGCAGTGCTGGGAAAACAGGATGGGGAGCTTTCTTT
TRBV12-3/TRBV12-4	TRBD1	many	TRBJ2-3	CASSLTGGPSTDTQYF	TGTGCCAGCAGTTTGACAGGGGGTCCCAGCACAGATACGCAGTATTTT
TRBV5-1	TRBD1	many	TRBJ2-5	CASSILGTEQETQYF	TGCGCCAGCAGCATACTAGGGACAGAGCAAGAGACCCAGTACTTC
TRBV27	.	few	TRBJ2-7	CASSLTPRGLRYEQYF	TGTGCCAGCAGCCTAACCCCGCGGGGGCTACGCTACGAGCAGTACTTC
TRBV6-2/TRBV6-3	.	.	TRBJ2-7	CASNQYEQYF	TGTGCCAGCAATCAATACGAGCAGTACTTC
TRBV20-1	TRBD2	many	TRBJ2-1	CSARGTSGYNEQFF	TGCAGTGCTAGGGGGACTAGCGGCTACAATGAGCAGTTCTTC
TRBV3-1	.	few	TRBJ2-3	CASSQWGGDTSTDTQYF	TGTGCCAGCAGCCAATGGGGAGGAGACACTAGCACAGATACGCAGTATTTT
TRBV19	.	.	TRBJ1-5	CASKEAGGYSNQPQHF	TGTGCCAGCAAGGAGGCGGGGGGGTATAGCAATCAGCCCCAGCATTTT
TRBV6-1	TRBD2	.	TRBJ2-3	CASSEGAGGRTDTQYF	TGTGCCAGCAGTGAAGGCGCGGGAGGTCGCACAGATACGCAGTATTTT
TRBV7-2	.	few	TRBJ1-5	CASSLWSQGNQPQHF	TGTGCCAGCAGCTTATGGAGTCAGGGCAATCAGCCCCAGCATTTT
TRBV7-9	.	.	TRBJ2-1	CASSFFYNEQFF	TGTGCCAGCAGCTTTTTTTACAATGAGCAGTTCTTC
TRBV18	.	many	TRBJ2-4	CASSPQGPRVAKNIQYF	TGTGCCAGCTCACCACAGGGACCGAGAGTAGCCAAAAACATTCAGTACTTC
TRBV27	TRBD2	.	TRBJ2-7	CATSVAGVGSEEQYF	TGTGCCACCTCAGTAGCGGGAGTAGGATCTGAGGAGCAGTACTTC
TRBV13	TRBD1	few	TRBJ2-7	CASARDRGLEGTYEQYF	TGTGCCAGCGCACGGGACAGGGGGCTTGAGGGAACCTACGAGCAGTACTTC
TRBV11-1	TRBD2	.	TRBJ2-5	CASSLSGLAGSGQETQYF	TGTGCCAGCAGCTTATCTGGACTAGCGGGAAGCGGCCAAGAGACCCAGTACTTC
TRBV5-1	.	few	TRBJ1-2	CASSLEGSQSGYTF	TGCGCCAGCAGCTTGGAAGGGTCACAGAGTGGCTACACCTTC
TRBV12-3/TRBV12-4	.	many	TRBJ2-1	CASNPRGGSYNEQFF	TGTGCCAGCAACCCTAGAGGCGGGTCCTACAATGAGCAGTTCTTC
TRBV19	TRBD2	few	TRBJ2-3	CASSPPNRHSIAGVADTQYF	TGTGCCAGTAGTCCTCCAAACCGCCACTCTATAGCGGGAGTCGCAGATACGCAGTATTTT
TRBV28	.	many	TRBJ1-5	CASSLGPGYSNQPQHF	TGTGCCAGCAGTTTAGGGCCAGGATATAGCAATCAGCCCCAGCATTTT
TRBV11-2	TRBD2	.	TRBJ2-1	CASSWTSGPYNEQFF	TGTGCCAGCAGCTGGACTAGCGGACCCTACAATGAGCAGTTCTTC